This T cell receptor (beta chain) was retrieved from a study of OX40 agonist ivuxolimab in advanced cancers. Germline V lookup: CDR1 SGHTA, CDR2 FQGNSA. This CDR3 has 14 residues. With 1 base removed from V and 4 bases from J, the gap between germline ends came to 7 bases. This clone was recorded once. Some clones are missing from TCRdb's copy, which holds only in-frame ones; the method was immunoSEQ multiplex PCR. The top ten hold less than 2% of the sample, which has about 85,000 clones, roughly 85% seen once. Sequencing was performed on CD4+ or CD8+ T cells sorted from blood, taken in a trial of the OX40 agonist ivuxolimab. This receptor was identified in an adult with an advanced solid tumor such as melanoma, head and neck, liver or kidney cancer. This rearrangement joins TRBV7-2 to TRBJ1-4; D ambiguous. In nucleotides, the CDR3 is TGTGCCAGCAGCTTAGAGACCTTTAATGAAAAACTGTTTTTT. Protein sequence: CASSLETFNEKLFF.